A single sample is the source of the 5 T cell receptor beta chains below, sequenced in a study of T-cell memory formation after mild COVID-19 (dated by TCRdb to about 2021). The library was obtained by 5' RACE. Data came from an Illumina NovaSeq 6000. In TCRdb, the public reads were trimmed at Q25 with fastp and aligned with MiXCR, with productive beta chains retained. Rows with one shared CDR3 protein collapse into an entry with the most common genes and DNA. The sample table shows a few hundred thousand distinct CDR3 sequences, and roughly 18% are seen once. The ten largest clonotypes hold under 30% of the sample. Sample: PBMCs or a T cell subset sorted from them (not recorded which). These TCRs come from a man aged 18 to 30 who had mild COVID-19 (a few samples of this study predate the infection). The sample titles of this study are shuffled in the database, so cell type and time point are left out; the donor was told from shared clones.

The chain recombines TRBV19 with TRBJ2-1; 12 bases are a match to TRBD2. Germline V gives CDR1 LNHDA, CDR2 SQIVND (reference sequence). Losses at the gene ends were 3 bases for V and 4 bases for J; bases not matched to a gene: 1. The CDR3 length is 15 residues. CDR3: CASSIGLAGYNEQFF. CDR3 nucleotide sequence: TGTGCCAGTAGTATCGGACTAGCGGGGTACAATGAGCAGTTCTTC.

This chain uses TRBV7-6 with TRBJ2-7; D is unclear. V gave up 1 base and J gave up 2 bases, with 9 bases separating them. The CDR3 covers 14 residues. Per the germline V gene, CDR1 is SGHVS and CDR2 is FNYEAQ. The CDR3, as DNA: TGTGCCAGCAGCTTAGACCCAGGAGCCTACGAGCAGTACGTC. Its protein product is CASSLDPGAYEQYV.

V and J are TRBV18 and TRBJ2-7; D call uncertain. The ends were cut back, 3 bases at V and 0 bases at J, with 9 bases in the middle. Germline V gives CDR1 KGHSH, CDR2 LQKENI. The CDR3 length is 14 residues. CDR3 sequence (DNA): TGTGCCAGCTCACCCCTTGGCACCTCCTACGAGCAGTACTTC. It codes for CASSPLGTSYEQYF. Full variable domain (missing parts from reference TRBV18 and TRBJ2-7): NAGVMQNPRHLVRRRGQEARLRCSPMKGHSHVYWYRQLPEEGLKFMVYLQKENIIDESGMPKERFSAEFPKEGPSILRIQQVVRGDSAAYFCASSPLGTSYEQYFGPGTRLTVT.

A few counts support this clonotype. This chain links TRBV7-3 with TRBJ2-1; D is possibly TRBD1 (5 bases). This CDR3 is 15 amino acids long. V lost 5 bases and J 13 bases, leaving 24 bases between the germline ends. Germline lookup yields CDR1 SGHTA and CDR2 FQGTGA. The CDR3 DNA reads as TGTGCCAGCAGCGTTAGTTCGGCAGACAGCACAAGACAGTTCTTC. Amino acid sequence: CASSVSSADSTRQFF.

This chain joins TRBV18 and TRBJ1-5, with a tentative D call TRBD1 (5 bases). The ends were cut back, 3 bases at V and 4 bases at J, with 10 bases in the middle. Germline CDR1 KGHSH, CDR2 LQKENI. The CDR3 is 14 residues long. This chain's CDR3 is CASSPSGINQPQHF. The DNA of the CDR3 is TGTGCCAGCTCACCCTCAGGGATTAATCAGCCCCAGCATTTT. The whole variable domain, filled in from reference TRBV18 and TRBJ1-5, reads NAGVMQNPRHLVRRRGQEARLRCSPMKGHSHVYWYRQLPEEGLKFMVYLQKENIIDESGMPKERFSAEFPKEGPSILRIQQVVRGDSAAYFCASSPSGINQPQHFGDGTRLSIL.